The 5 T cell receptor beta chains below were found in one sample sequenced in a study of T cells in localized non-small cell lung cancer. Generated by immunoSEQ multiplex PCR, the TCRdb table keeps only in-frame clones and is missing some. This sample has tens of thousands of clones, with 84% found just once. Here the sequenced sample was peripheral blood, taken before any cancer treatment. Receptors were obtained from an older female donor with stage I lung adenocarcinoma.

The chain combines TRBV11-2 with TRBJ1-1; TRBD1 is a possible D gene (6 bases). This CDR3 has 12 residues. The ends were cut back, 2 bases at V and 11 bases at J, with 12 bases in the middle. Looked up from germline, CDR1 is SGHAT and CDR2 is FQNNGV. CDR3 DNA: TGTGCCAGCAGCTTAATAGGAAGGGGGGCTTTCTTT. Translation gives CASSLIGRGAFF.

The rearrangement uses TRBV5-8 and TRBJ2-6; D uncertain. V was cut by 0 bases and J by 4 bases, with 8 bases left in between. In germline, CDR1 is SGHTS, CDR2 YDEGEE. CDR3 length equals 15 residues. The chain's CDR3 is CASSLARAGANVLTF. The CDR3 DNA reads TGTGCCAGCAGCTTGGCAAGGGCCGGGGCCAACGTCCTGACTTTC.

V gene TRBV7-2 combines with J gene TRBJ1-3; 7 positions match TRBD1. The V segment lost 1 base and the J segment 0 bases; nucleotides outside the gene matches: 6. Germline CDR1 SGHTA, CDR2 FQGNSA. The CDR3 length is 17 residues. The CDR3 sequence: CASSLGTGANSGNTIYF. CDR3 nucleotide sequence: TGTGCCAGCAGCTTAGGTACAGGGGCTAACTCTGGAAACACCATATATTTT.

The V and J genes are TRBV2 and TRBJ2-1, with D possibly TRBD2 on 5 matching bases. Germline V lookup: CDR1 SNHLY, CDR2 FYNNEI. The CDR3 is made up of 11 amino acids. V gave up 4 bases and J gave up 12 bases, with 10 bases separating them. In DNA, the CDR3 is TGTGCCAGCAGTGTACGGGATGGGCAGTTCTTC. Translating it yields CASSVRDGQFF.

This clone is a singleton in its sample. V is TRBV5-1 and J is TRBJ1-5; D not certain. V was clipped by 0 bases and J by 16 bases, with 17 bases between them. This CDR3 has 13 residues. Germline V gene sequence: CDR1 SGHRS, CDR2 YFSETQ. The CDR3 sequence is CASSLDVGGWLHF. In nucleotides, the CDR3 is TGCGCCAGCAGCTTGGATGTGGGAGGCTGGCTTCATTTT.